The TCR beta chain under discussion was sequenced for a study of CD8 T cells in ankylosing spondylitis (dated by TCRdb to the late 2010s). The study in broad terms: The study set out to find disease-linked TCR variants by profiling T cell receptor beta repertoires in ankylosing spondylitis patients and healthy donors. The full study cohort was made up of 25 to 30 ankylosing spondylitis patients and roughly 98 healthy donors. Peripheral blood samples were taken, and synovial fluid was additionally collected from ankylosing spondylitis patients.

Overall results and qualifications from the work: The disease-linked clones showed a CD8+ phenotype and occurred at relatively low frequencies in peripheral blood. Some motif variants had previously been reported in the synovial fluid and blood of reactive arthritis patients, which suggests shared mechanisms of disease initiation. Blood from ankylosing spondylitis patients appeared to be characterized by a TCR beta motif composed of about 8 highly homologous amino acid variants. Significant enrichment of the disease-linked clones was reported in matched synovial fluid samples from ankylosing spondylitis patients.

As regards this clonotype: The antigen it recognizes is unknown. Within one base of it there is no much larger clone, and no base qualities were kept.

From a lookup of the germline V gene (reference sequence), CDR1 and CDR2 are MNHEY and SMNVEV. Reading from cysteine to phenylalanine, the CDR3 counts 15 amino acids. CDR3 DNA is the only sequence kept; it has 45 bases, read in frame from the first base. V and J are truncated by 4 bases and 2 bases respectively, leaving an intervening sequence of 15 bases. Sequencing instrument: Illumina HiSeq 2500. Quantitative 5'-RACE with molecular barcodes was the method used to prepare the TCR beta libraries. On the authors' methods: Disease-linked TCR variants were identified with a new computational method built on a probabilistic model of VDJ rearrangement. TCRdb reworked the public reads: Q25 trimming with fastp, MiXCR clone assembly, productive beta chains retained. Rows are unified per CDR3 protein, each entry keeping the most common DNA and genes. For this entry, the V and J calls and clone size follow TCRdb and not the study's own pipeline. The sample table holds 150,000 to 250,000 distinct CDR3 sequences, of which 9.5% to 15% were seen once. The leading ten clones occupy about 15% of the sample.

This receptor was obtained from a male donor with ankylosing spondylitis or in good health (not recorded which). Sequencing used blood, either unsorted or a sorted T cell fraction (not recorded which). Recombination joined TRBV27 with TRBJ2-7; 7 matching bases give a weak D call of TRBD1. The nucleotide sequence is TGTGCCAGCAGTTCCTTGGGGGGACAGACCTACGAGCAGTACTTC. Its protein is CASSSLGGQTYEQYF.